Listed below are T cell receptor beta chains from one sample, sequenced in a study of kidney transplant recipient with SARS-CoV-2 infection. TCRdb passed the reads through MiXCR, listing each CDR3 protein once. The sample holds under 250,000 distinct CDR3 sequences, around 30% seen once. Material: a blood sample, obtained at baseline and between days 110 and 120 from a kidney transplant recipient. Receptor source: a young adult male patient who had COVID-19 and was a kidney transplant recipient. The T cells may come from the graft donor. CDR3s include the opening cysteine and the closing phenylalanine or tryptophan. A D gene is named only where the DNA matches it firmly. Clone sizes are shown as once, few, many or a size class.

CASSYSPPGVAGNTGELFF | TGTGCCAGCAGTTACTCTCCCCCCGGGGTAGCGGGAAACACCGGGGAGCTGTTTTTT | TRBJ2-2 | TRBV6-5 | many | TRBD2
CASSSGIGLDEQYF | TGTGCCAGCAGTAGCGGGATTGGTTTAGACGAGCAGTACTTC | TRBJ2-7 | TRBV9 | many | TRBD2
CASSEVGGRYYEQYF | TGTGCCAGCAGTGAAGTTGGCGGGAGGTACTACGAGCAGTACTTC | TRBJ2-7 | TRBV6-1 | many | TRBD2
CASSPGPQNTDTQYF | TGTGCCAGCAGCCCGGGCCCTCAAAACACAGATACGCAGTATTTT | TRBJ2-3 | TRBV11-3 | few | .
CASSRALGDNNSNQPQHF | TGTGCCAGTAGTAGGGCCCTCGGGGATAACAATTCCAATCAGCCCCAGCATTTT | TRBJ1-5 | TRBV19 | many | .
CAISANSNQPQHF | TGTGCCATCAGTGCTAATAGCAATCAGCCCCAGCATTTT | TRBJ1-5 | TRBV10-3 | many | .
CASSTYRQYSSYEQYF | TGTGCCAGCAGCACCTATAGACAGTATAGTTCCTACGAGCAGTACTTC | TRBJ2-7 | TRBV5-5 | many | .
CASSLLGTETGELFF | TGTGCCAGCAGCTTACTGGGAACCGAGACCGGGGAGCTGTTTTTT | TRBJ2-2 | TRBV7-2 | many | .
CARGDRVVRKTYGYTF | TGTGCCAGAGGAGACAGAGTGGTGAGAAAGACCTATGGCTACACCTTC | TRBJ1-2 | TRBV5-3 | many | .
CASSSDRGVWAFF | TGTGCCAGCAGTTCGGACAGGGGGGTGTGGGCTTTCTTT | TRBJ1-1 | TRBV28 | many | TRBD1
CASSLAWDGLATDTQYF | TGTGCCAGCAGCTTAGCGTGGGACGGGCTTGCAACAGATACGCAGTATTTT | TRBJ2-3 | TRBV7-8 | many | .
CASSYGTYEQYF | TGTGCCAGCAGTTACGGGACCTACGAGCAGTACTTC | TRBJ2-7 | TRBV12-3/TRBV12-4 | many | .
CSANSKLFRKTYGYTF | TGCAGTGCTAATTCCAAGCTGTTTCGAAAGACCTATGGCTACACCTTC | TRBJ1-2 | TRBV20-1 | many | .
CASSVGLAGYEQYF | TGTGCCAGCAGCGTCGGTCTAGCGGGATACGAGCAGTACTTC | TRBJ2-7 | TRBV9 | many | TRBD2
CASRRTGPNTEAFF | TGTGCCAGCAGGCGCACAGGTCCCAACACTGAAGCTTTCTTT | TRBJ1-1 | TRBV6-5 | many | .
CSASTGHGYTF | TGCAGTGCTAGTACAGGGCACGGCTACACCTTC | TRBJ1-2 | TRBV20-1 | many | .
CASSLGGGNQPQHF | TGCGCCAGCAGCTTGGGGGGAGGCAATCAGCCCCAGCATTTT | TRBJ1-5 | TRBV5-1 | many | .
CASSQDRGYQETQYF | TGCGCCAGCAGCCAAGATCGAGGGTACCAAGAGACCCAGTACTTC | TRBJ2-5 | TRBV4-3 | many | .
CASRGGSSYNEQFF | TGTGCCAGCCGCGGGGGGAGCTCCTACAATGAGCAGTTCTTC | TRBJ2-1 | TRBV12-3/TRBV12-4 | many | TRBD2
CASSKDSSALYGYTF | TGTGCCAGCAGTAAGGACAGTAGCGCTCTCTATGGCTACACCTTC | TRBJ1-2 | TRBV6-6 | many | .
CAWNKAGGGDTQYF | TGTGCCTGGAATAAAGCGGGAGGAGGCGATACGCAGTATTTT | TRBJ2-3 | TRBV30 | few | TRBD2
CAISESGGEPRRAQYF | TGTGCCATCAGTGAGTCGGGCGGGGAGCCTCGCAGGGCCCAGTACTTC | TRBJ2-5 | TRBV10-3 | many | .
CASSAGADEKLFF | TGTGCCTCTTCGGCGGGGGCGGATGAAAAACTGTTTTTT | TRBJ1-4 | TRBV19 | many | .
CASSYRGSHTGELFF | TGTGCCAGCAGTTACCGTGGCTCACACACCGGGGAGCTGTTTTTT | TRBJ2-2 | TRBV6-2/TRBV6-3 | many | .
CASSQTSGRPQQETQYF | TGTGCCAGCAGCCAAACTAGCGGGAGGCCACAACAAGAGACCCAGTACTTC | TRBJ2-5 | TRBV7-8 | few | TRBD2
CASLPPANYGYTF | TGTGCCAGCTTACCCCCCGCTAACTATGGCTACACCTTC | TRBJ1-2 | TRBV6-5 | many | .
CASSYSKATGELFF | TGTGCCAGCAGTTACTCGAAGGCCACCGGGGAGCTGTTTTTT | TRBJ2-2 | TRBV6-8 | many | .
CASSCLRGGRKTYGYTF | TGTGCCAGCAGTTGTCTGCGAGGTGGGAGAAAGACCTATGGCTACACCTTC | TRBJ1-2 | TRBV6-5 | many | .
CASSSAIQVLEQYF | TGTGCCAGCAGCTCGGCCATTCAGGTTTTGGAGCAGTACTTC | TRBJ2-7 | TRBV5-6 | many | .
CASNLGQAEGEQYF | TGCGCCAGCAACTTGGGACAGGCGGAGGGCGAGCAGTACTTC | TRBJ2-7 | TRBV5-1 | many | TRBD1
CASRTGLEDTIYF | TGTGCCAGCAGGACAGGGTTAGAAGACACCATATATTTT | TRBJ1-3 | TRBV2 | many | TRBD1
CASSYRDRATDTQYF | TGTGCCAGCAGCTACCGGGACAGGGCGACAGATACGCAGTATTTT | TRBJ2-3 | TRBV6-5 | many | TRBD1
CASHPRVPGKTYGYTF | TGTGCCAGCCATCCTCGCGTACCAGGAAAGACCTATGGCTACACCTTC | TRBJ1-2 | TRBV5-4 | few | .
CASSLQDTAYGYTF | TGTGCCAGCTCACTTCAGGACACCGCCTATGGCTACACCTTC | TRBJ1-2 | TRBV18 | many | .